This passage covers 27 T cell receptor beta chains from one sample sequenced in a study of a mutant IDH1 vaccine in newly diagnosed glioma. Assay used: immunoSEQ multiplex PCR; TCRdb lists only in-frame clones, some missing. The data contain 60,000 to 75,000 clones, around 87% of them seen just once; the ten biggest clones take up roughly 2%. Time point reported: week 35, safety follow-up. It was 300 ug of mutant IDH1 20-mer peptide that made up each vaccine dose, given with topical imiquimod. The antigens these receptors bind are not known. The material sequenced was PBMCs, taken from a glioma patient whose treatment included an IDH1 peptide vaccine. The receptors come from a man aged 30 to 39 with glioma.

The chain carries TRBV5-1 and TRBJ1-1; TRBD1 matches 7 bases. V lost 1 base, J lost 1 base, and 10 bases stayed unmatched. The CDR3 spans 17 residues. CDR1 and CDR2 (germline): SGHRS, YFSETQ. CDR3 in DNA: TGCGCCAGCAGCTTGACAGGGGACCGCCACCAGAACACTGAAGCTTTCTTT. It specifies CASSLTGDRHQNTEAFF.

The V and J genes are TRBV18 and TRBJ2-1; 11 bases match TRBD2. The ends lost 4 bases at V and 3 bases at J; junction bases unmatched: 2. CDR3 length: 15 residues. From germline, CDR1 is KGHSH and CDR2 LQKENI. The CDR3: CASSLLAGDYNEQFF. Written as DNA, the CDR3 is TGTGCCAGCTCACTACTAGCGGGGGACTACAATGAGCAGTTCTTC.

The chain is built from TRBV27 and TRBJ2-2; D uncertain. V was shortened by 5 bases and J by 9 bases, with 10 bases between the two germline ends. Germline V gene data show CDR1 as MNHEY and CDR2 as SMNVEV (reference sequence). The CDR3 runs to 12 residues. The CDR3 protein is CASSKSGRELFF. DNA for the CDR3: TGTGCCAGCAGTAAGAGTGGCCGGGAGCTGTTTTTT.

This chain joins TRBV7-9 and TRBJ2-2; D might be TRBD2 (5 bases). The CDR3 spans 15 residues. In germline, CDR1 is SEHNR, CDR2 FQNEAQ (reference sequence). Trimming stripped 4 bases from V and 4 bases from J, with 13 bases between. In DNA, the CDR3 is TGTGCCAGCAGCTCATCCTGGACTGGCACCGGGGAGCTGTTTTTT. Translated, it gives CASSSSWTGTGELFF.

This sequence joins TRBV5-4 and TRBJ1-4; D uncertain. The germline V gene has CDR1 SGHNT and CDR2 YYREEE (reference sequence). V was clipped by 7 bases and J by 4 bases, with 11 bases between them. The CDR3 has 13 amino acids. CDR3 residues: CASSMGFNEKLFF. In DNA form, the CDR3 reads TGTGCCAGCTCTATGGGCTTTAATGAAAAACTGTTTTTT.

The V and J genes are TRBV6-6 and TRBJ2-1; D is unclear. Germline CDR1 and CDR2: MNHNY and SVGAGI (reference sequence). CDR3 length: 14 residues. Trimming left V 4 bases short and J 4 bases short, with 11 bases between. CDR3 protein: CASSSKQRYNEQFF. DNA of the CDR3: TGTGCCAGCAGTTCCAAACAGAGATACAATGAGCAGTTCTTC.

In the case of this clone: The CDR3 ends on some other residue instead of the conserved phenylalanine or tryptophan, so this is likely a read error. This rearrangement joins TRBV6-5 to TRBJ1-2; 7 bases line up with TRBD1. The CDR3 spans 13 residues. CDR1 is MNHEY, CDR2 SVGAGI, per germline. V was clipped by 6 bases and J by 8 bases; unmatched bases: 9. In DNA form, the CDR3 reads TGTGCCAGCAGGGTACAGGGGATGGGCGGCTACACCTCC. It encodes CASRVQGMGGYTS.

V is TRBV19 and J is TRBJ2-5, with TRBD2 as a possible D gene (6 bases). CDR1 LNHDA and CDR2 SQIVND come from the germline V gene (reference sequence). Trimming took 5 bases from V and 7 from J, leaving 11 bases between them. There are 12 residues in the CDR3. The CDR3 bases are TGTGCCAGTAGTCTACTTAGCGGGACCCAGTACTTC. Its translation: CASSLLSGTQYF.

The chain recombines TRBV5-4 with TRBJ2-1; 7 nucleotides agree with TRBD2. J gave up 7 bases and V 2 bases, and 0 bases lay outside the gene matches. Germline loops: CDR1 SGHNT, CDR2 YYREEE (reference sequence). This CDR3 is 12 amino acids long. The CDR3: CASSLAGNEQFF. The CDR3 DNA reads TGTGCCAGCAGCTTAGCGGGGAATGAGCAGTTCTTC.

CDR3 amino acids: CASSLSPSYNEQFF. The CDR3 DNA sequence: TGTGCCAGCAGTTTAAGTCCTAGTTACAATGAGCAGTTCTTC. The rearrangement joins TRBV28 to TRBJ2-1; no definite D call. The CDR3 is made up of 14 amino acids. V dropped 2 bases and J dropped 4 bases, with 9 bases sitting between them. Germline-derived CDR1 and CDR2 are MDHEN and SYDVKM.

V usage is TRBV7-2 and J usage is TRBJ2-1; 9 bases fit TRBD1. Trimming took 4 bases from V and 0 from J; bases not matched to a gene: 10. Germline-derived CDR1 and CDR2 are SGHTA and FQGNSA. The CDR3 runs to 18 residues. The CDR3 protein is CASSYHRDRVSSYNEQFF. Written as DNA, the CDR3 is TGTGCCAGCAGCTACCACCGGGACAGGGTTAGCTCCTACAATGAGCAGTTCTTC. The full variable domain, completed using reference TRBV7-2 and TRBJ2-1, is GAGVSQSPSNKVTEKGKDVELRCDPISGHTALYWYRQSLGQGLEFLIYFQGNSAPDKSGLPSDRFSAERTGGSVSTLTIQRTQQEDSAVYLCASSYHRDRVSSYNEQFFGPGTRLTVL.

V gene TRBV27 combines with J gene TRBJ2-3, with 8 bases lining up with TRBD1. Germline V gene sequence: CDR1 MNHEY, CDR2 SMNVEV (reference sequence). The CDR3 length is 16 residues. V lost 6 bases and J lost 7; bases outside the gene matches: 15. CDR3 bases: TGTGCCAGCAGACGTGGACAGGGTACTTCTCTCCATACGCAGTATTTT. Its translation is CASRRGQGTSLHTQYF.

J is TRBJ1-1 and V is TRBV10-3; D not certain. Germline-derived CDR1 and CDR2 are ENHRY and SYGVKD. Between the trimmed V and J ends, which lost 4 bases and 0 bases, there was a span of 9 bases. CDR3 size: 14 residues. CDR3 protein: CAISASQLNTEAFF. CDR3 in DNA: TGTGCCATCAGTGCCTCTCAGCTGAACACTGAAGCTTTCTTT.

CDR3 region: CASSPSYGYTF. Here the CDR3 DNA reads TGTGCCAGCAGCCCCAGCTATGGCTACACCTTC. The J gene is TRBJ1-2, the V gene TRBV28; no firm D call. CDR1 and CDR2 (germline): MDHEN, SYDVKM. The V end was cut by 6 bases, the J end by 4 bases, with 6 bases between. The CDR3 is 11 residues long.

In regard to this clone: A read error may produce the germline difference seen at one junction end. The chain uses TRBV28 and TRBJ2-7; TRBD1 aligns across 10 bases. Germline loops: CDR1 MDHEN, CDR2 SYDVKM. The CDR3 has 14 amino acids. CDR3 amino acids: CASRQTGGFNQELF. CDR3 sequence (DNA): TGTGCCAGCAGGCAGACAGGGGGCTTTAACCAGGAACTATTC.

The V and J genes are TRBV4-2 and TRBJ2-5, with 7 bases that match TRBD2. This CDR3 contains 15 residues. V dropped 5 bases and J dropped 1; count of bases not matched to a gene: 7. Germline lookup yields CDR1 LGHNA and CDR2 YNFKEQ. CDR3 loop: CASSLAGDGQETQYF. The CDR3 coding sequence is TGTGCCAGCAGCTTGGCGGGGGACGGCCAAGAGACCCAGTACTTC.

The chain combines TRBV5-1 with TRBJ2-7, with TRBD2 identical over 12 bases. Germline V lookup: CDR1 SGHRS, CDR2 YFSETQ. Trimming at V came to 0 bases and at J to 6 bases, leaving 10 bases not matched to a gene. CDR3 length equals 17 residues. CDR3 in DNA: TGCGCCAGCAGCTTGGTACTAGCGGGAGGTAGCGTGGCCGAGCAGTACTTC. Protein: CASSLVLAGGSVAEQYF.

DNA of the CDR3: TGCGCCAGCAGCCAAGATACAGGGACGTGGAACACCATATATTTT. It yields the protein CASSQDTGTWNTIYF. The rearrangement uses TRBV4-1 and TRBJ1-3, with D possibly TRBD1 on 6 matching bases. CDR1 and CDR2 from the germline V gene are MGHRA and YSYEKL. The CDR3 contains 15 residues. Trimming took off 0 bases at V and 7 bases at J, with 13 bases between the two ends.

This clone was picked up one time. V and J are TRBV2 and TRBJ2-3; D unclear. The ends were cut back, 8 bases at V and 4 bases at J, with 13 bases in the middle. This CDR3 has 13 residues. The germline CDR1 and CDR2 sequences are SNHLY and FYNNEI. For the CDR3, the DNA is TGTGCCAGCGGGCAGGCTTGGGCAGATACGCAGTATTTT. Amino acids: CASGQAWADTQYF.

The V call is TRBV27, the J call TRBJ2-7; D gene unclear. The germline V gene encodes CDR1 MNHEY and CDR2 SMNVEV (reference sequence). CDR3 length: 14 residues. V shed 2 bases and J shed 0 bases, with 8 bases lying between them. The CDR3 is CASSLRQNSYEQYF. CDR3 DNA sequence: TGTGCCAGCAGTTTAAGGCAAAACTCCTACGAGCAGTACTTC.

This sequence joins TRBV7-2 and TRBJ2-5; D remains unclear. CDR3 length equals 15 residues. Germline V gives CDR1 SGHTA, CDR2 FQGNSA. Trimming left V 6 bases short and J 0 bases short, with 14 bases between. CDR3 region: CASSPAVQYQETQYF. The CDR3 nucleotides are TGTGCCAGCAGTCCGGCCGTACAATACCAAGAGACCCAGTACTTC.

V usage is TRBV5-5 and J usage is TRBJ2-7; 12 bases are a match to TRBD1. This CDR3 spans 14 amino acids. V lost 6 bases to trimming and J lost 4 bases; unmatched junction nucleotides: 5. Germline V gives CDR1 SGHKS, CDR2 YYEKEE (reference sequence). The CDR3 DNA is TGTGCCAGCACGGGGACAGGGGGCTTTTACGAGCAGTACTTC. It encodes CASTGTGGFYEQYF.

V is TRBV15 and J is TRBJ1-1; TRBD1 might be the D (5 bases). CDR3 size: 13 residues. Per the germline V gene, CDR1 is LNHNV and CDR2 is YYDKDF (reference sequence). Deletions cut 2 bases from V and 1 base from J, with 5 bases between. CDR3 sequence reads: CATSRQGNTEAFF. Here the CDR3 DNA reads TGTGCCACCAGCAGACAGGGGAACACTGAAGCTTTCTTT.

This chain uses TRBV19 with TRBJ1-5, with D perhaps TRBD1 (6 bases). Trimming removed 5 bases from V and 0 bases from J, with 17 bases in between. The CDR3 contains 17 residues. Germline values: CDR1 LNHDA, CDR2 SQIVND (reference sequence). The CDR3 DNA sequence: TGTGCCAGTAGTGGTCCAACAGGGAGTTATAGCAATCAGCCCCAGCATTTT. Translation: CASSGPTGSYSNQPQHF.

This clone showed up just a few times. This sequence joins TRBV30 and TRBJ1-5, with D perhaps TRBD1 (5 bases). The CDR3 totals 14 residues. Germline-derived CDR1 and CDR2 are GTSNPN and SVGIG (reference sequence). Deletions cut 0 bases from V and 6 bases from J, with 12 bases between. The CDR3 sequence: CAWSVEQGTQPQHF. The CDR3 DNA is TGTGCCTGGAGTGTCGAGCAGGGTACTCAGCCCCAGCATTTT.

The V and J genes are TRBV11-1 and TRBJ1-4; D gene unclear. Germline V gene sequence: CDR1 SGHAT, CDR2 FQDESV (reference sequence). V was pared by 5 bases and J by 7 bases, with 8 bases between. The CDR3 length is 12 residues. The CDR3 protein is CASSQGGEKLFF. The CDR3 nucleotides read TGTGCCAGCAGCCAAGGAGGTGAAAAACTGTTTTTT.

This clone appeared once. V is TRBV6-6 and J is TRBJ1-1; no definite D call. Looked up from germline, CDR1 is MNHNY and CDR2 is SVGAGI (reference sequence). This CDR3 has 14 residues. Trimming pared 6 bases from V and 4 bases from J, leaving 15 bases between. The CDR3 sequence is CASRSGQAITEAFF. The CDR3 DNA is TGTGCCAGCAGAAGTGGTCAGGCAATCACTGAAGCTTTCTTT.